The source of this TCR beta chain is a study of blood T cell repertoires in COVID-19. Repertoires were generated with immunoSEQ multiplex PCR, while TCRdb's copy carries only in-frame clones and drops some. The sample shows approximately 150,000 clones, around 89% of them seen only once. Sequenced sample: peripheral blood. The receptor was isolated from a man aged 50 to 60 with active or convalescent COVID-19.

The CDR3 protein is CASSYSMRVNTEAFF. CDR3 nucleotides: TGTGCCAGCAGTTACTCAATGAGGGTAAACACTGAAGCTTTCTTT. The V and J genes are TRBV6-5 and TRBJ1-1; D gene unclear. V lost 0 bases to trimming and J lost 2 bases, with 10 bases between them. Germline V gene sequence: CDR1 MNHEY, CDR2 SVGAGI. The CDR3 loop spans 15 amino acids.